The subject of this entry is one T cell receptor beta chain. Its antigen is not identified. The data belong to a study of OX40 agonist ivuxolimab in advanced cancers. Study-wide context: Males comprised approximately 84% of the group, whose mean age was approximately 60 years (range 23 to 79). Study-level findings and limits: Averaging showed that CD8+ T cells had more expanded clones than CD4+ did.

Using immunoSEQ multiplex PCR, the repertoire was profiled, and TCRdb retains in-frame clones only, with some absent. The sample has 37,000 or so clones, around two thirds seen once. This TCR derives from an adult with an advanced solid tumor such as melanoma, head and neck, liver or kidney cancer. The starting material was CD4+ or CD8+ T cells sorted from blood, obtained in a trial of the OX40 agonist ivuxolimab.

The CDR3 sequence is CASTGSLEQYF. The CDR3 DNA reads as TGTGCCAGCACCGGGAGCCTGGAGCAGTACTTC. The chain has TRBV25-1 and TRBJ2-7; D possibly corresponds to TRBD2 (6 bases). V lost 7 bases to trimming and J lost 7 bases, with 11 bases between them. CDR3 length: 11 residues. Per germline, CDR1 MGHDK and CDR2 SYGVNS.